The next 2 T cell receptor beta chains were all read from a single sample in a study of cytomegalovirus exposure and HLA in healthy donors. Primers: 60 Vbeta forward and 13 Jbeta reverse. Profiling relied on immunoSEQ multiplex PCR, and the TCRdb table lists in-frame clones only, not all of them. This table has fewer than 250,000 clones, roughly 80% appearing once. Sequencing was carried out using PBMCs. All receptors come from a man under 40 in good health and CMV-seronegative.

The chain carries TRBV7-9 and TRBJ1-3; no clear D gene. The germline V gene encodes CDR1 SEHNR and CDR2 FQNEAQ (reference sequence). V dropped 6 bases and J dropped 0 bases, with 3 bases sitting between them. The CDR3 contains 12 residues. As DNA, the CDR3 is TGTGCCAGCAGTTACTCTGGAAACACCATATATTTT. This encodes CASSYSGNTIYF.

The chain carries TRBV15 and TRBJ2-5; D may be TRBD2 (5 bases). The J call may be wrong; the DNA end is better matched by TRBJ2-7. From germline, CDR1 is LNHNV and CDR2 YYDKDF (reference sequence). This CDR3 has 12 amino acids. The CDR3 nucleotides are TGTGCCACCTCTGGGAGTAGCGACGAGCAGTACTTC. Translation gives CATSGSSDEQYF.